These 3 T cell receptor beta chains originate from one sample sequenced in a study of molecular identifiers for immune sequencing clone quantification. Using its own MiXCR run on the PCR reads, TCRdb lists one record per CDR3 protein. The table has about 640,000 distinct CDR3 sequences, about 20% seen once. Sequenced sample: naive CD8+ T cells from blood, with Jurkat cell RNA spiked in. The sample's subset: FACS-sorted CD8+CD4-CCR7+CD45RA+ naive T cells. Source of these receptors: a human donor in good health. Some libraries in this study had Jurkat cell RNA spiked in.

This clonotype was seen at least ten times. This chain uses TRBV29-1 with TRBJ2-7; TRBD1 matches 7 bases. Germline CDR1 reads SQVTM; CDR2 reads ANQGSEA. The CDR3 runs 13 residues. J lost 6 bases, V lost 4 bases, and 9 bases had no gene match. CDR3: CSVGTTGVGEQYF. Here the CDR3 DNA reads TGCAGCGTTGGGACCACAGGGGTGGGCGAGCAGTACTTC.

This clonotype was seen a handful of times. The chain links TRBV5-4 to TRBJ2-7; TRBD1 agrees at 11 bases. This CDR3 has 16 residues. V trimming: 0 bases; J trimming: 4 bases; junction bases outside the gene matches: 6. The germline CDR1 and CDR2 sequences are SGHNT and YYREEE (reference sequence). The CDR3 DNA reads as TGTGCCAGCAGCTTGGGGAGGACAGGGGGCGGTTACGAGCAGTACTTC. Amino acid sequence: CASSLGRTGGGYEQYF.

This clonotype was observed at least ten times. The rearrangement uses TRBV12-3 or TRBV12-4 and TRBJ2-3; 8 bases fit TRBD1. The V gene end was trimmed by 6 bases and the J gene end by 3 bases; junction bases not matched to a gene: 5. The CDR3 extends over 14 amino acids. In DNA form, the CDR3 reads TGTGCCAGCAGGGGAAGGACAGGGACAGATACGCAGTATTTT. Its protein product is CASRGRTGTDTQYF.